This T cell receptor beta chain was sequenced in a study of blood T cells in healthy people across ages. The study, taken as a whole, reports: Since the PBMCs were unsorted, naive and antigen-experienced cells could not be conclusively compared.

The use of a sample-barcoded 5' primer and a J-beta primer mix characterized a second PCR of about 7 to 12 cycles. Researchers report that a template-switch adaptor with 12 random nucleotides tagged each cDNA molecule. TCRdb re-derived calls from the 5' RACE reads in MiXCR, one entry per CDR3 protein. The data show around 780,000 distinct CDR3 sequences, around 25% seen once. Extractions gave at least 5.5 micrograms of total RNA per sample. As to this clonotype: The antigen remains unidentified.

CDR1 is DFQATT and CDR2 is SNEGSKA in the germline V gene (reference sequence). This CDR3 comprises 14 residues. After removal of 6 bases from V and 5 bases from J, the junction contained 11 bases not matched to a gene. The data were also submitted as part of a second study, on T cells of mothers and their children.

Sequences were obtained from blood. V and J are TRBV20-1 and TRBJ2-5; 8 nucleotides match TRBD2. This sequence was found in a boy aged 5-17 years in good health. The chain's CDR3 is CSAKLLAGGETQYF. The CDR3 bases are TGCAGTGCCAAGCTCCTAGCGGGTGGTGAGACCCAGTACTTC.